This T cell receptor (beta chain) was sequenced during a study of blood T cell repertoires in COVID-19. Study overall: Both acute and convalescent COVID-19 samples were obtained from the United States, Italy and Spain. In each case, the material was cDNA or gDNA derived from T cells, B-cell-depleted T cells, or PBMCs.

The CDR3 contains 11 residues. V was cut by 5 bases and J by 5 bases, with 7 bases left in between. In germline, CDR1 is SGHRS, CDR2 YFSETQ. In the study's own analysis: Amplifying reference gene primers gave estimates of nucleated cell counts. Produced via immunoSEQ multiplex PCR; TCRdb's table is partial and in-frame only. The V and J calls and the clone size are those of that table, but D and trimming were determined from the DNA. This repertoire shows 50,000 to 80,000 clones, about 70% found once; its top ten account for more than 5%. V gene TRBV5-1 combines with J gene TRBJ1-1; D unclear. The sequence derives from a human donor in a cohort sampled during active COVID-19. Sequencing was performed on peripheral blood. CDR3 nucleotides: TGCGCCAGCAGGAGTCGAACTGAAGCTTTCTTT. This encodes CASRSRTEAFF.